A single sample gave rise to the 11 T cell receptor beta chains below, sequenced in a study of cytomegalovirus exposure and HLA in healthy donors. The PCR had 60 Vbeta and 13 Jbeta primers. Measured with immunoSEQ multiplex PCR; TCRdb has only the in-frame clones, and not every one. Seen here are some 150,000 clones, roughly four fifths observed once, and the top ten hold about 5.2%. The sequenced sample was PBMCs. The receptors derive from a man aged 25-45 years in good health and CMV-seropositive.

This chain joins TRBV30 and TRBJ2-1; 7 bases match TRBD1. The CDR3 length is 14 residues. Germline lookup yields CDR1 GTSNPN and CDR2 SVGIG (reference sequence). J lost 3 bases, V lost 3 bases, and 5 bases had no gene match. The DNA of the CDR3 is TGTGCCTGGAGCCGCCGGGACAGCTACAATGAGCAGTTCTTC. Its translation: CAWSRRDSYNEQFF.

The V call is TRBV21-1, the J call TRBJ1-6; the table gives TRBD1 as D, unverified against the DNA. TRBV21-1 is designated a pseudogene. The CDR3 spans 17 residues. The CDR3 nucleotides read TGTGCCAGCAGCAAAGAAGGGGATAGCTCCTATAATTCACCCCTCCACTTT. This translates into CASSKEGDSSYNSPLHF.

V and J are TRBV7-9 and TRBJ2-1; 10 bases align to TRBD1. V shed 5 bases, J shed 2 bases, and the junction held 9 bases outside the gene matches. The CDR3 covers 17 residues. The germline V gene has CDR1 SEHNR and CDR2 FQNEAQ (reference sequence). CDR3 region: CASSPGGQGVAYNEQFF. The DNA for the CDR3 is TGTGCCAGCAGCCCAGGTGGACAGGGGGTTGCCTACAATGAGCAGTTCTTC.

This clone appeared a few times. This chain connects TRBV5-5 to TRBJ1-5; D is unclear. The germline gives CDR1 SGHKS, CDR2 YYEKEE (reference sequence). The CDR3 extends over 14 amino acids. The germline V and J ends were trimmed by 2 bases and 0 bases, with 6 bases remaining between them. As DNA, the CDR3 is TGTGCCAGCAGCTTCAGCGATAGCAATCAGCCCCAGCATTTT. This gives the protein CASSFSDSNQPQHF.

This clone is a singleton in its sample. The chain joins TRBV7-9 to TRBJ1-1, with D possibly being TRBD1 (6 bases). Germline CDR1 SEHNR, CDR2 FQNEAQ (reference sequence). This CDR3 comprises 16 residues. The ends were cut back, 5 bases at V and 0 bases at J, with 16 bases in the middle. This CDR3 is CASSLTLRGLNTEAFF. CDR3 DNA sequence: TGTGCCAGCAGCCTAACCCTCAGGGGCTTGAACACTGAAGCTTTCTTT.

This clone was observed a few times. The genes are TRBV5-4 and TRBJ1-6, with 9 bases fitting TRBD1. Germline V gene data show CDR1 as SGHNT and CDR2 as YYREEE (reference sequence). The length of the CDR3 is 16 residues. V shed 3 bases and J 4 bases; nucleotides not matched to a gene: 5. Written as DNA, the CDR3 is TGTGCCAGCAGCTCGGGGGGGACAGGGTATAATTCACCCCTCCACTTT. This translates into CASSSGGTGYNSPLHF.

The chain recombines TRBV25-1 with TRBJ2-2; D call uncertain. From germline, CDR1 is MGHDK and CDR2 SYGVNS. CDR3 length: 12 amino acids. Trimming left V 1 base short and J 6 bases short, with 3 bases between. CDR3 nucleotide sequence: TGTGCCAGCAGTGAATCAGCCGGGGAGCTGTTTTTT. It codes for CASSESAGELFF.

The chain uses TRBV28 and TRBJ1-6, with D possibly being TRBD1 (5 bases). Germline V gives CDR1 MDHEN, CDR2 SYDVKM. V gave up 6 bases and J gave up 14 bases, with 26 bases separating them. The CDR3 has 16 residues. The DNA of the CDR3 is TGTGCCAGCAGCTCCCCCGGAAGGGGCTCGACCAAATCCCTCCACTTT. Translated, it gives CASSSPGRGSTKSLHF.

The rearrangement joins TRBV18 to TRBJ1-3; D not certain. The V and J ends lost 3 bases and 0 bases respectively, with 12 bases between them. Germline-derived CDR1 and CDR2 are KGHSH and LQKENI. The CDR3 extends over 16 amino acids. CDR3 DNA sequence: TGTGCCAGCTCACCTTCCACTGGGAGCTCTGGAAACACCATATATTTT. Encoded protein: CASSPSTGSSGNTIYF.

J is TRBJ2-2 and V is TRBV15; the match to TRBD2 covers 13 bases. Germline V gene sequence: CDR1 LNHNV, CDR2 YYDKDF (reference sequence). Unmatched junction bases numbered 1, after V lost 2 bases and J lost 7 bases. This CDR3 has 15 residues. CDR3 DNA: TGTGCCACCAGCAGAACTAGCGGGGGGGGCGGGGAGCTGTTTTTT. Encoded protein: CATSRTSGGGGELFF.

This chain connects TRBV6-5 to TRBJ2-2; 7 bases agree with TRBD1. V shed 6 bases, J shed 2 bases, and the junction held 3 bases outside the gene matches. Germline V gene data show CDR1 as MNHEY and CDR2 as SVGAGI. CDR3 size: 14 residues. This CDR3 is CASSGTDNTGELFF. The CDR3 DNA reads TGTGCCAGCAGCGGGACAGACAACACCGGGGAGCTGTTTTTT.